The following is a T cell receptor beta chain sequence with its context. Its specificity is not known. This sample was taken from a study of T cells expressing NK-cell markers. Across the study: HCMV serostatus: most of the eight sequenced donors positive, one negative.

Scientists made TCR beta cDNA using 5'RACE template switching with UMIs. TCRdb reprocessed the 5' RACE reads, keeping one entry per CDR3 protein, no DNA. Listed are 300,000 or so distinct CDR3 sequences; around 4% falls within the top ten. Study-wide results and caveats: Expanded NKG2C+ T cell clones had unclear HCMV specificity.

The clonotype originates from a woman between 18 and 75 years old in good health. Sequenced input: blood T cells: a sorted CD56 or NKG2C T cell subset, CD4+ or CD8+ T cells, or bulk PBMC T cells (not recorded which).

CDR3 in amino acids: CASRPGTVNEKLFF. J is TRBJ1-4 and V is TRBV6-2 or TRBV6-3; without DNA, the TCRdb call of TRBD1 cannot be checked. Germline V gives CDR1 MNHEY, CDR2 SVGEGT. This CDR3 is 14 amino acids long.